The clone carrying this TCR beta chain was seen only once. Antigen: not known. CDR1 SGHRS and CDR2 YFSETQ come from the germline V gene. The CDR3 length is 16 residues. V lost 1 base to trimming and J lost 4 bases; unmatched junction nucleotides: 7. The data belong to a study of T cell responses to AZD1222 COVID-19 vaccine. Study results and limitations: White British donors predominated, females outnumbered males, and clonal diversity was possibly underestimated. Vaccine-associated CD4 TCRs spanned spike, dominant at 160-218 and 743-854.

Repertoires were generated with immunoSEQ multiplex PCR, while TCRdb's copy carries only in-frame clones and drops some. The data show 90,000 to 110,000 clones, with 88% seen just once and roughly 2.6% held by the top ten. The rearrangement uses TRBV5-1 and TRBJ2-1; 8 nucleotides line up with TRBD2. This TCR derives from an adult in good health. The specimen comprised peripheral blood, sampled on day 0 of AZD1222 vaccination. The DNA for the CDR3 is TGCGCCAGCAGCTTGCAGGCGGGGGGTGGTTACAATGAGCAGTTCTTC. Protein: CASSLQAGGGYNEQFF.